These 27 T cell receptor beta chains came from one sample sequenced in a study of T-cell memory formation after mild COVID-19 (dated by TCRdb to the early 2020s). The receptor library was made with 5' RACE. Sequencing was carried out with an Illumina NovaSeq 6000. Using fastp trimming at Q25 and MiXCR clonotype assembly, TCRdb reanalyzed the public sequencing data and kept in-frame beta chains. Rows with one shared CDR3 protein collapse into an entry with the most common genes and DNA. Within this sample are 560,000 or so distinct CDR3 sequences, with roughly 17% of them counted one time only. About 8.6% of the sample lies in the top ten. Sequenced material: PBMCs or a T cell subset sorted from them (not recorded which). The receptors here all came from an adult woman who had mild COVID-19 (a few samples of this study predate the infection). The sample titles of this study are shuffled in the database, so cell type and time point are left out; the donor was told from shared clones.

This clonotype has at least ten counts. The V and J genes are TRBV9 and TRBJ1-2, with a tentative D call TRBD1 (5 bases). The CDR3 totals 15 residues. Germline lookup yields CDR1 SGDLS and CDR2 YYNGEE. V was clipped by 0 bases and J by 4 bases, with 13 bases between them. The CDR3 spells CASSVAQDSRYGYTF. The CDR3 DNA sequence: TGTGCCAGCAGCGTAGCTCAAGACAGCCGCTATGGCTACACCTTC.

This clonotype has only a few counts. The rearrangement uses TRBV28 and TRBJ2-1; no reliable D call. Germline V gives CDR1 MDHEN, CDR2 SYDVKM. This CDR3 spans 16 amino acids. Trimming removed 6 bases from V and 0 bases from J, with 15 bases in between. CDR3 region: CASSPHTYSSYNEQFF. CDR3 coding DNA: TGTGCCAGCAGCCCCCATACGTATAGCTCCTACAATGAGCAGTTCTTC. Complete variable domain (other parts from reference TRBV28 and TRBJ2-1): DVKVTQSSRYLVKRTGEKVFLECVQDMDHENMFWYRQDPGLGLRLIYFSYDVKMKEKGDIPEGYSVSREKKERFSLILESASTNQTSMYLCASSPHTYSSYNEQFFGPGTRLTVL.

This clonotype turned up a few times. The chain carries TRBV7-2 and TRBJ2-3, with 10 bases that match TRBD2. V was pared by 2 bases and J by 5 bases, with 7 bases of the junction left unmatched. CDR1 is SGHTA, CDR2 FQGNSA, per germline. The CDR3 is 16 residues long. In DNA form, the CDR3 reads TGTGCCAGCAGCTTACCTAGCGGGAGTTCAGGAGATACGCAGTATTTT. It yields the protein CASSLPSGSSGDTQYF.

This clonotype was detected a few times. The J gene is TRBJ2-3, the V gene TRBV21-1; the table's D call of TRBD1 was not tested on the DNA. TRBV21-1 is annotated as a pseudogene. The CDR3 spans 17 residues. CDR3 region: CASSSSPRDRAADTQYF. In DNA, the CDR3 is TGTGCCAGCAGCTCTTCCCCCAGGGACAGGGCGGCAGATACGCAGTATTTT.

V gene TRBV20-1 combines with J gene TRBJ1-5; 7 nucleotides agree with TRBD1. Germline assignment: CDR1 DFQATT and CDR2 SNEGSKA (reference sequence). Unmatched junction bases numbered 5, after V lost 0 bases and J lost 6 bases. The CDR3 contains 14 residues. This CDR3 reads CSAREPGQTQPQHF. DNA for the CDR3: TGCAGTGCTAGAGAACCGGGACAGACTCAGCCCCAGCATTTT.

This sequence joins TRBV6-2 or TRBV6-3 and TRBJ2-3, with 7 nucleotides matching TRBD1. J gave up 5 bases and V 7 bases, and 12 bases lay outside the gene matches. Per the germline V gene, CDR1 is MNHEY and CDR2 is SVGEGT. The CDR3 is made up of 15 amino acids. Here the CDR3 reads CASTLQGTAKDTQYF. Here the CDR3 DNA reads TGTGCCAGCACGCTACAGGGGACGGCGAAAGATACGCAGTATTTT.

The V gene is TRBV5-1, the J gene TRBJ2-7, with D perhaps matching TRBD1 or TRBD2 (5 bases each). Trimming pared 3 bases from V and 0 bases from J, leaving 13 bases between. Germline CDR1 reads SGHRS; CDR2 reads YFSETQ. The CDR3 totals 15 residues. In DNA, the CDR3 is TGCGCCAGCAGCTGGTGGGCAGGGAGCTCCTACGAGCAGTACTTC. It encodes CASSWWAGSSYEQYF.

This clonotype was counted a few times. The chain links TRBV3-1 to TRBJ2-7, with 11 bases lining up with TRBD1. The V gene end was trimmed by 5 bases and the J gene end by 3 bases; junction bases not matched to a gene: 6. CDR1 is LGHDT and CDR2 is YNNKEL in the germline V gene (reference sequence). The length of the CDR3 is 15 residues. CDR3 in DNA: TGTGCCAGCAGCTGGGTGGGGACAGGGGGCTACGAGCAGTACTTC. Protein: CASSWVGTGGYEQYF.

This clonotype was observed at least ten times. The chain has TRBV20-1 and TRBJ1-2; D perhaps matches TRBD1 (5 bases). The CDR3 is 15 residues long. Per germline, CDR1 DFQATT and CDR2 SNEGSKA (reference sequence). Trimming removed 2 bases at V and 7 bases at J, with 20 bases between. The DNA of the CDR3 is TGCAGTGCTAGACAGGCCCTCGAGGGGCATCTTGGCTACACCTTC. It encodes CSARQALEGHLGYTF.

At least ten counts were recorded for this clonotype. This chain joins TRBV24-1 and TRBJ2-7; D unclear. This CDR3 comprises 13 residues. Germline V CDR1 and CDR2: KGHDR, SFDVKD. V was pared by 5 bases and J by 4 bases, with 11 bases between. The CDR3 loop reads CATSVPDPYEQYF. CDR3 DNA: TGTGCCACCAGTGTTCCAGACCCTTACGAGCAGTACTTC.

The sample holds a few counts of this clonotype. The V gene is TRBV7-9, the J gene TRBJ2-1; 7 bases are shared with TRBD2. Germline CDR1 and CDR2: SEHNR and FQNEAQ (reference sequence). The J segment lost 8 bases and the V segment lost 0 bases, leaving 7 bases of the junction unmatched. The CDR3 totals 15 residues. The CDR3 region is CASSLAGGLRDEQFF. The CDR3 DNA is TGTGCCAGCAGCTTAGCGGGAGGGCTTAGGGATGAGCAGTTCTTC.

The chain employs TRBV7-6 and TRBJ1-4; TRBD1 might be the D (5 bases). Trimming took 5 bases from V and 0 from J, leaving 10 bases between them. The CDR3 is 15 amino acids. CDR1 is SGHVS and CDR2 is FNYEAQ in the germline V gene. The CDR3 protein is CASSRGRATNEKLFF. DNA of the CDR3: TGTGCCAGCAGCCGGGGGAGAGCAACTAATGAAAAACTGTTTTTT.

This sequence joins TRBV3-1 and TRBJ1-6; 9 positions match TRBD1. The trim removed 6 bases at V and 14 bases at J, leaving 11 bases unmatched. CDR3 length equals 14 residues. The germline V gene encodes CDR1 LGHDT and CDR2 YNNKEL (reference sequence). The CDR3 loop is CASSPGQGIMSLHF. CDR3 bases: TGTGCCAGCAGTCCGGGACAGGGTATTATGTCCCTCCACTTT.

This clonotype was counted a few times. This sequence joins TRBV28 and TRBJ2-4, with a tentative D call TRBD1 (6 bases). This CDR3 is 13 amino acids long. Trimming removed 8 bases from V and 5 bases from J, with 13 bases in between. Germline loops: CDR1 MDHEN, CDR2 SYDVKM. The CDR3 sequence is CASLRAGENIQYF. The CDR3 nucleotides are TGTGCCAGCCTCCGGGCAGGGGAAAACATTCAGTACTTC. Together with reference TRBV28 and TRBJ2-4, the CDR3 gives the full variable domain: DVKVTQSSRYLVKRTGEKVFLECVQDMDHENMFWYRQDPGLGLRLIYFSYDVKMKEKGDIPEGYSVSREKKERFSLILESASTNQTSMYLCASLRAGENIQYFGAGTRLSVL.

A few counts support this clonotype. The chain links TRBV5-1 to TRBJ2-3; tentative D call: TRBD2 (5 bases). Germline lookup yields CDR1 SGHRS and CDR2 YFSETQ. Trimming took off 4 bases at V and 2 bases at J, with 14 bases between the two ends. The CDR3 totals 15 residues. DNA for the CDR3: TGCGCCAGCAGCGGAGGAGGACGGGTCACAGATACGCAGTATTTT. It yields the protein CASSGGGRVTDTQYF.

The V gene is TRBV2, the J gene TRBJ1-5; TRBD1 matches 7 bases. The germline gives CDR1 SNHLY, CDR2 FYNNEI. The ends lost 5 bases at V and 4 bases at J; junction bases unmatched: 5. The CDR3 is 14 amino acids. The CDR3 DNA sequence: TGTGCCAGCAGTCGGACAGGAATGAATCAGCCCCAGCATTTT. This encodes CASSRTGMNQPQHF. The full variable domain, with the rest looked up from reference TRBV2 and TRBJ1-5, is EPEVTQTPSHQVTQMGQEVILRCVPISNHLYFYWYRQILGQKVEFLVSFYNNEISEKSEIFDDQFSVERPDGSNFTLKIRSTKLEDSAMYFCASSRTGMNQPQHFGDGTRLSIL.

V gene TRBV7-8 combines with J gene TRBJ2-1; 10 bases are a match to TRBD1. This CDR3 spans 16 amino acids. Trimming at V came to 4 bases and at J to 8 bases, leaving 11 bases not matched to a gene. Germline-derived CDR1 and CDR2 are SGHVS and FQNEAQ. The CDR3 sequence is CASSSTRTGGWHEQFF. DNA of the CDR3: TGTGCCAGCAGCTCCACGAGGACAGGGGGTTGGCATGAGCAGTTCTTC.

The CDR3 region has the DNA TGTGCCAGCAGCTTAGTTCAGGATTCCTACGAGCAGTACTTC. It translates to CASSLVQDSYEQYF. The rearrangement uses TRBV7-8 and TRBJ2-7; D is undetermined. The CDR3 is 14 amino acids. CDR1 and CDR2 (germline): SGHVS, FQNEAQ. V was clipped by 1 base and J by 1 base, with 8 bases between them.

V gene TRBV5-4 combines with J gene TRBJ2-7, with TRBD2 matching 9 bases. The CDR3 consists of 15 residues. The germline CDR1 and CDR2 sequences are SGHNT and YYREEE (reference sequence). After removal of 3 bases from V and 5 bases from J, the junction contained 9 bases not matched to a gene. The CDR3 coding sequence is TGTGCCAGCAGCTCCCCCGGGACTAGCAAGGACGAGCAGTACTTC. This translates into CASSSPGTSKDEQYF.

In its sample, this clonotype was seen a few times. The genes are TRBV20-1 and TRBJ1-4, with D possibly being TRBD1 (5 bases). V gave up 5 bases and J gave up 6 bases, with 19 bases separating them. Germline V gene sequence: CDR1 DFQATT, CDR2 SNEGSKA (reference sequence). The CDR3 runs 15 residues. CDR3 protein: CSARDFRAGDEKLFF. CDR3 in DNA: TGCAGTGCTCGCGACTTCAGGGCGGGAGATGAAAAACTGTTTTTT.

The chain uses TRBV18 and TRBJ1-2; D perhaps matches TRBD1 (5 bases). The CDR3 extends over 14 amino acids. Germline CDR1 reads KGHSH; CDR2 reads LQKENI. With 6 bases removed from V and 6 bases from J, the gap between germline ends came to 17 bases. The CDR3 nucleotides are TGTGCCAGCTCCATAAGAGATGGGGCGGATGGCTACACCTTC. Amino acids: CASSIRDGADGYTF.

A few counts support this clonotype. V usage is TRBV10-3 and J usage is TRBJ1-2; 12 nucleotides line up with TRBD1. The CDR3 is made up of 17 amino acids. V lost 3 bases and J lost 4; bases outside the gene matches: 9. CDR1 and CDR2 (germline): ENHRY, SYGVKD. The CDR3 spells CAISDLEGTGGGYGYTF. As DNA, the CDR3 is TGTGCCATCAGTGATCTGGAGGGGACAGGGGGCGGCTATGGCTACACCTTC.

This clonotype appeared a few times. The chain employs TRBV11-2 and TRBJ1-3; a possible D gene is TRBD1 (6 bases). Trimming pared 6 bases from V and 3 bases from J, leaving 15 bases between. Germline assignment: CDR1 SGHAT and CDR2 FQNNGV. The CDR3 consists of 15 residues. The CDR3 DNA reads as TGTGCCAGCAGGTCCTTCGGGGGGCATGGAAACACCATATATTTT. Translating gives CASRSFGGHGNTIYF.

The V call is TRBV24-1, the J call TRBJ2-5, with a weak D call TRBD2 (6 bases). V lost 5 bases to trimming and J lost 6 bases, with 18 bases between them. CDR1 KGHDR and CDR2 SFDVKD come from the germline V gene. This CDR3 is built from 15 residues. CDR3 amino acids: CATSARGIRTQTQYF. The CDR3 DNA is TGTGCCACCAGTGCCCGGGGGATACGCACGCAGACCCAGTACTTC.

The chain carries TRBV25-1 and TRBJ2-6, with 10 bases fitting TRBD2. The germline V gene has CDR1 MGHDK and CDR2 SYGVNS. This CDR3 has 18 amino acids. V lost 8 bases to trimming and J lost 0 bases; unmatched junction nucleotides: 10. DNA for the CDR3: TGTGCCAGCGGAAGTAGCGGGGGGCCCCACTCTGGGGCCAACGTCCTGACTTTC. This codes for CASGSSGGPHSGANVLTF.

This clonotype was counted a few times. The chain recombines TRBV12-3 or TRBV12-4 with TRBJ1-1; TRBD1 matches at 10 bases. CDR3 length equals 15 residues. The trim removed 5 bases at V and 10 bases at J, leaving 13 bases unmatched. CDR3 protein: CASSPMPGQGRGAFF. The DNA for the CDR3 is TGTGCCAGCAGTCCGATGCCGGGACAGGGGCGTGGAGCTTTCTTT.

The J gene is TRBJ2-5, the V gene TRBV29-1; 10 bases are a match to TRBD2. Per germline, CDR1 SQVTM and CDR2 ANQGSEA. After removal of 8 bases from V and 4 bases from J, the junction contained 10 bases not matched to a gene. The CDR3 consists of 14 residues. The CDR3 here is CSHTKRGGGETQYF. DNA for the CDR3: TGCAGCCATACAAAGCGGGGGGGTGGAGAGACCCAGTACTTC.